The 8 T cell receptor beta chains in this list originate from one sample, sequenced in a study of Graves' ophthalmopathy and Graves' hyperthyroidism (dated by TCRdb to the late 2010s). The sequencing machine was an Illumina HiSeq 2000. For repertoire sequencing, the TCR beta CDR3 regions were amplified from RNA transcripts. The first round was an RT-PCR using HTBI primers with the Qiagen OneStep RT-PCR kit, and this first round was followed by a second-round multiplex PCR, then size selection and purification. Clones were called with MiXCR by TCRdb after fastp trimmed the public reads at Q25, and only in-frame beta chains were retained. Duplicate CDR3 protein sequences are folded into a single record with the most common DNA and genes. This sample lists a few hundred thousand distinct CDR3 sequences; about 18% were detected once. The top ten hold roughly 2.4% of the sample. What was sequenced was peripheral blood. These receptors originate from an adult woman with stable Graves' hyperthyroidism.

Remarks on this clonotype: This may be a read error: a much more frequent sequence differs by one nucleotide. The chain links TRBV20-1 to TRBJ2-2, with TRBD2 identical over 8 bases. In germline, CDR1 is DFQATT, CDR2 SNEGSKA (reference sequence). CDR3 length equals 15 residues. The CDR3 nucleotides read TGCAGTGCCCAAAACCCTAAACTAGCGGACGGGGAGCTGTGTTTT. Protein sequence: CSAQNPKLADGELCF.

There are a few counts of this clonotype. The V and J genes are TRBV24-1 and TRBJ2-3; 7 nucleotides align to TRBD1. The ends lost 1 base at V and 3 bases at J; junction bases unmatched: 3. The germline V gene has CDR1 KGHDR and CDR2 SFDVKD. CDR3 length: 15 residues. This CDR3 reads CATSDFQTGTDTQYF. For the CDR3, the DNA is TGTGCCACCAGTGATTTTCAGACAGGGACAGATACGCAGTATTTT.

This clonotype occurred many times. The chain combines TRBV28 with TRBJ2-4; 16 nucleotides align to TRBD2. The ends lost 4 bases at V and 4 bases at J; junction bases unmatched: 10. This CDR3 region has 19 residues. Per the germline V gene, CDR1 is MDHEN and CDR2 is SYDVKM. CDR3 coding DNA: TGTGCCAGCAGTTCCGGGACTAGCGGGAGGGCCCGCATGAAAAACATTCAGTACTTC. As protein: CASSSGTSGRARMKNIQYF.

The sample holds many counts of this clonotype. The rearrangement joins TRBV27 to TRBJ2-7; 7 bases align to TRBD2. Germline values: CDR1 MNHEY, CDR2 SMNVEV (reference sequence). J was trimmed by 5 bases and V by 9 bases; bases with no gene match: 13. The CDR3 extends over 14 amino acids. DNA of the CDR3: TGTGCCAGTCCCCCGGCTAGCGGAGCCCACGAGCAGTACTTC. As protein: CASPPASGAHEQYF.

Ten or more counts support this clonotype. The V call is TRBV20-1, the J call TRBJ1-1; D remains ambiguous. CDR3 length: 12 amino acids. The germline CDR1 and CDR2 sequences are DFQATT and SNEGSKA (reference sequence). Trimming took 3 bases from V and 7 from J, leaving 12 bases between them. The CDR3 DNA follows: TGCAGTGCTAGTCATGTCGGGGTTGAAGCTTTCTTT. Translating gives CSASHVGVEAFF.

The J gene is TRBJ2-5, the V gene TRBV12-3 or TRBV12-4; D is unresolved. The CDR3 has 15 amino acids. V was cut by 2 bases and J by 2 bases, with 12 bases left in between. The chain's CDR3 is CASSLPTAVQETQYF. The CDR3 coding sequence is TGTGCCAGCAGTTTACCCACGGCAGTTCAAGAGACCCAGTACTTC.

This clonotype was seen repeatedly, ten times or more. The genes are TRBV15 and TRBJ2-2; 7 bases align to TRBD1. CDR1 and CDR2 (germline): LNHNV, YYDKDF (reference sequence). V lost 4 bases, J lost 7 bases, and 12 bases stayed unmatched. This CDR3 contains 16 residues. The CDR3 coding sequence is TGTGCCACCAGCACCAGGCAGGGGGTATTGAACGGGGAGCTGTTTTTT. Its translation is CATSTRQGVLNGELFF.

This clonotype appeared many times. J is TRBJ2-7 and V is TRBV19; TRBD2 matches 11 bases. This CDR3 is built from 15 residues. Trimming cost V 5 bases and J 1 base; bases outside gene matches: 4. Germline V gives CDR1 LNHDA, CDR2 SQIVND (reference sequence). The CDR3 DNA reads as TGTGCCAGTAGTCACGGGACTAGCGGTTCCTACGAGCAGTACTTC. As protein: CASSHGTSGSYEQYF.